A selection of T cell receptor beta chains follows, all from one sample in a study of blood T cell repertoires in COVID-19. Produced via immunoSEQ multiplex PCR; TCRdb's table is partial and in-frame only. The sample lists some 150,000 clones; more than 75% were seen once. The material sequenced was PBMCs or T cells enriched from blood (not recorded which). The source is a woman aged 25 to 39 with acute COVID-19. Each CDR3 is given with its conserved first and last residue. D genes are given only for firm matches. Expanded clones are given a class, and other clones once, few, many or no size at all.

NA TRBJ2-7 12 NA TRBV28 TGTGCCAGCAGTTTAGATACAGGCGAGCAGTACTTC CASSLDTGEQYF
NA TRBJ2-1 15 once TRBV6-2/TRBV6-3 TGTGCCAGCACCCCCATAGCGAGGACCTACAATGAGCAGTTCTTC CASTPIARTYNEQFF
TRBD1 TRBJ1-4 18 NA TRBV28 TGTGCCAGCAGTTCTTCCGCGGGAGGGGGACAGCCTAATGAAAAACTGTTTTTT CASSSSAGGGQPNEKLFF
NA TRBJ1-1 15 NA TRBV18 TGTGCCAGTCATTTCGTGACAGGTCCGGCAAGTGAAGCTTTCTTT CASHFVTGPASEAFF
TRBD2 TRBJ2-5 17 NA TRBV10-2 TGCGCCAGCAGTGTAGGCTTGCTAGCGGGAGTAGGAGAGACCCAGTACTTC CASSVGLLAGVGETQYF
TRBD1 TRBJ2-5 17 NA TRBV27 TGTGCCAGCAGTTTATGGTCGCGGACAGGGCTGAGGGAGACCCAGTACTTC CASSLWSRTGLRETQYF
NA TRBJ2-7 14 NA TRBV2 TGTGCCAGCAGGGCCACAGGGCTCGCCTACGAGCAGTACTTC CASRATGLAYEQYF
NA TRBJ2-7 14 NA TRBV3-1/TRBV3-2 TGTGCCAGCAGCGGGACTCTCCTCTCCTACGAGCAGTACTTC CASSGTLLSYEQYF
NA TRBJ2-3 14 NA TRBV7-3 TGTGCCAGCAGCTTAACGGGTTTTGGAGGTACGCAGTATTTT CASSLTGFGGTQYF
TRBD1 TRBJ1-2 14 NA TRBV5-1 TGCGCCAGCAGCTTGACAGGGGCGGGCGATGGCTACACCTTC CASSLTGAGDGYTF
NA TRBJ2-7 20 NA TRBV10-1 TGCGCCAGCAGTGAGTCGTGGGAAACAAGACGGACAGAGAGCTCCTACGAGCAGTACTTC CASSESWETRRTESSYEQYF
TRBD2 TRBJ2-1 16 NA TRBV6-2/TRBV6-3 TGTGCCAGCAGTTACTCGGGTTCGAGGACGGGAGGTGAGCAGTTCTTC CASSYSGSRTGGEQFF
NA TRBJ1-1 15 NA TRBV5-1 TGCGCCAGCAGCTTGGAGTTGGGAGTGAACACTGAAGCTTTCTTT CASSLELGVNTEAFF
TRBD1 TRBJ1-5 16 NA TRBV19 TGTGCCAGTAGCGGACAGGGGGGGAGTAGCAATCAGCCCCAGCATTTT CASSGQGGSSNQPQHF
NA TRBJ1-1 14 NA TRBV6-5 TGTGCCAGCAGTTCCCGAGGGGGGAACACTGAAGCTTTCTTT CASSSRGGNTEAFF
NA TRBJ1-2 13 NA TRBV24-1 TGTGCCACCAGTGATTGGTCAGGGGATGGCTACACCTTC CATSDWSGDGYTF
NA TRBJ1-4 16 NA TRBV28 TGTGCCAGCAGTTTGCCCCGTACAGGGCCAAATGAAAAACTGTTTTTT CASSLPRTGPNEKLFF
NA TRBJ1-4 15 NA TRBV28 TGTGCCAGCAGTTCCTGGACATCCAGGAGCGAAAAACTGTTTTTT CASSSWTSRSEKLFF
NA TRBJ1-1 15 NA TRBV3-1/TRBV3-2 TGTGCCAGCAGCCAAGCGGGGTCTAAGGGCACTGAAGCTTTCTTT CASSQAGSKGTEAFF
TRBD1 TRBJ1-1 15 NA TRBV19 TGTGCCAGTAGCCCGCTGGACAGGGAGGGTCCTGAAGCTTTCTTT CASSPLDREGPEAFF
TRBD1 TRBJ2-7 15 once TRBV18 TGTGCCAGCTCGCTCTTTGGACAGGAACCCTACGAGCAGTACTTC CASSLFGQEPYEQYF
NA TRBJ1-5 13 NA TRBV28 TGTGCCAGCCGTGGCGGGGTTCATCAGCCCCAGCATTTT CASRGGVHQPQHF
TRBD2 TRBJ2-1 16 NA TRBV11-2 TGTGCCAGCAGCTTAGTTCTACTAGCGGGAGGGACGGAGCAGTTCTTC CASSLVLLAGGTEQFF
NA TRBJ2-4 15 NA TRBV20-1 TGCAGTGCTAGTTTGACAGGTCTAGCCAAAAACATTCAGTACTTC CSASLTGLAKNIQYF
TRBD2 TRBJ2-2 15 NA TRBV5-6 TGTGCCAGCAGCTGGTCAGCGGGAGGGCGCGGGGAGCTGTTTTTT CASSWSAGGRGELFF
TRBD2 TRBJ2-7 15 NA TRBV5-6 TGTGCCAGCAGCCGTGGACTAGCGGGCCCCTACGAGCAGTACTTC CASSRGLAGPYEQYF
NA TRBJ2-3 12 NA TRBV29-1 TGCAGCGTTGAACCGGGGGCAGATACGCAGTATTTT CSVEPGADTQYF
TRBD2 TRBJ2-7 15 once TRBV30 TGTGCCTGGAGTGTGGGAGGGTTGCCCTCCTACGAGCAGTACTTC CAWSVGGLPSYEQYF
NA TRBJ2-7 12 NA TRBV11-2 TGTGCCAGCCGAGGCGAAACCTACGAGCAGTACTTC CASRGETYEQYF
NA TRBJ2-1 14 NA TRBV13 TGTGCCAGCAGCCCTAACGGGGAAGACAATGAGCAGTTCTTC CASSPNGEDNEQFF
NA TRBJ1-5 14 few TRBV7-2 TGTGCCAGGAATTCCGCAGGGGTATGTCAGCCCCAGCATTTT CARNSAGVCQPQHF
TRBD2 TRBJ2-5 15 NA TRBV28 TGTGCCAGCAGTGATACTAGCGGGACTGGAGAGACCCAGTACTTC CASSDTSGTGETQYF
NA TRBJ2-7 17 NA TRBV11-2 TGTGCCAGCAGCTTAAGGACTTTAGGGGGAAGTACCTACGAGCAGTACTTC CASSLRTLGGSTYEQYF
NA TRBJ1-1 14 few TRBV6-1 TGTGCCAGCAGTGAATGGACAGAGAACACTGAAGCTTTCTTT CASSEWTENTEAFF
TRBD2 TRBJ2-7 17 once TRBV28 TGTGCCAGCAGTTTATACCCCGGGACTAGCGGCTCCTACGAGCAGTACTTC CASSLYPGTSGSYEQYF
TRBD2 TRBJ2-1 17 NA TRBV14 TGTGCCAGCAGCCCTTGGACTAGCGGGAGGGCCAGGGATGAGCAGTTCTTC CASSPWTSGRARDEQFF
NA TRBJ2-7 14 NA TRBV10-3 TGTGCCATCAGTGAGTCCGAGGGTCCCTACGAGCAGTACTTC CAISESEGPYEQYF